The rows below give T cell receptor beta chains drawn from one sample of a study of CD4 and CD8 cells across lung adenocarcinoma regions. TCRdb itself ran the PCR reads through MiXCR, one entry per CDR3 protein. This sample has approximately 12,000 distinct CDR3 sequences; about 56% occur once, and the top ten carry about 37%. Input material: CD8+ T cells from the margin of a lung tumor. These receptors were collected from a female donor with lung adenocarcinoma. The CD4 and CD8 labels of this study may be unreliable. CDR3s include the opening cysteine and the closing phenylalanine or tryptophan. A D gene is named only where the DNA matches it firmly. Where a row states a size, it is once, few, many or the class of an expanded clone; other rows omit it.

D gene: -; V gene: TRBV27; J gene: TRBJ2-7; clone size: few; CDR3 protein: CASSNRVSHEQYF; CDR3 DNA: TGTGCCAGCAGTAACAGGGTTTCCCACGAGCAGTACTTC
D gene: -; V gene: TRBV3-1; J gene: TRBJ2-7; clone size: few; CDR3 protein: CASSQGLLQGYEQYF; CDR3 DNA: TGTGCCAGCAGCCAAGGACTCTTACAGGGCTACGAGCAGTACTTC
D gene: -; V gene: TRBV6-1; J gene: TRBJ2-5; clone size: few; CDR3 protein: CASSALVREETQYF; CDR3 DNA: TGTGCCAGCAGTGCCTTGGTCAGGGAAGAGACCCAGTACTTC
D gene: -; V gene: TRBV10-2; J gene: TRBJ1-6; clone size: medium-sized; CDR3 protein: CASSESRDSPLHF; CDR3 DNA: TGCGCCAGCAGTGAGTCTCGGGATTCACCCCTCCACTTT
D gene: -; V gene: TRBV6-1; J gene: TRBJ2-4; clone size: -; CDR3 protein: CGRRPGVGAKDTQYF; CDR3 DNA: TGTGGCCGCAGGCCGGGGGTGGGGGCCAAAGACACTCAGTACTTC
D gene: -; V gene: TRBV11-1; J gene: TRBJ2-5; clone size: once; CDR3 protein: CASSYGLQETQYF; CDR3 DNA: TGTGCCAGCAGCTACGGGTTGCAAGAGACCCAGTACTTC
D gene: -; V gene: TRBV10-3; J gene: TRBJ2-4; clone size: -; CDR3 protein: CRGPGRWAKDTQYF; CDR3 DNA: TGTCGCGGCCCGGGGAGGTGGGCCAAAGATACTCAGTACTTC
D gene: -; V gene: TRBV6-1; J gene: TRBJ2-7; clone size: -; CDR3 protein: CASSEAGWDSYYEQYF; CDR3 DNA: TGTGCCAGCAGTGAAGCTGGATGGGACTCTTACTACGAGCAGTACTTC
D gene: -; V gene: TRBV6-1; J gene: TRBJ2-4; clone size: -; CDR3 protein: CASRQSLAKNIQYF; CDR3 DNA: TGTGCCAGCAGACAGAGTTTAGCCAAAAACATTCAGTACTTC
D gene: -; V gene: TRBV6-1; J gene: TRBJ2-4; clone size: -; CDR3 protein: CASSDSGFEGRKNIQYF; CDR3 DNA: TGTGCCAGCAGTGATTCAGGGTTTGAGGGCCGGAAAAACATTCAGTACTTC
D gene: -; V gene: TRBV10-1; J gene: TRBJ2-5; clone size: -; CDR3 protein: CAGLGGRNRGSQYF; CDR3 DNA: TGCGCCGGGCTCGGGGGCCGTAACCGAGGGTCCCAGTACTTC
D gene: -; V gene: TRBV29-1; J gene: TRBJ1-2; clone size: few; CDR3 protein: CSVEGGHYGYTF; CDR3 DNA: TGCAGCGTTGAGGGGGGGCACTATGGCTACACCTTC
D gene: TRBD2; V gene: TRBV12-3/TRBV12-4; J gene: TRBJ2-3; clone size: many; CDR3 protein: CASSPPGLGTDTQYF; CDR3 DNA: TGTGCCAGCAGCCCCCCCGGACTAGGCACAGATACGCAGTATTTT
D gene: -; V gene: TRBV7-3; J gene: TRBJ2-5; clone size: -; CDR3 protein: CASSLNAGARETQYF; CDR3 DNA: TGTGCCAGCAGCTTAAACGCTGGGGCGCGAGAGACCCAGTACTTC
D gene: -; V gene: TRBV10-1; J gene: TRBJ2-3; clone size: -; CDR3 protein: CASRGLSGTDTQYF; CDR3 DNA: TGCGCCAGCAGGGGGTTAAGTGGCACAGATACGCAGTATTTC
D gene: -; V gene: TRBV12-3/TRBV12-4; J gene: TRBJ2-1; clone size: once; CDR3 protein: CASSRAYNEQFF; CDR3 DNA: TGTGCCAGCAGCCGGGCTTACAATGAGCAGTTCTTC
D gene: -; V gene: TRBV6-1; J gene: TRBJ2-5; clone size: few; CDR3 protein: CASRPVGETQYF; CDR3 DNA: TGTGCCAGCAGGCCCGTCGGAGAGACCCAGTACTTC
D gene: TRBD1; V gene: TRBV14; J gene: TRBJ1-2; clone size: few; CDR3 protein: CASSLRQGSEGYTF; CDR3 DNA: TGTGCCAGCAGCCTTAGACAGGGGTCGGAAGGCTACACCTTC
D gene: -; V gene: TRBV6-1; J gene: TRBJ2-7; clone size: -; CDR3 protein: CAGSGAREQDTQYF; CDR3 DNA: TGTGCGGGCAGTGGGGCCCGTGAGCAAGATACGCAGTACTTC
D gene: -; V gene: TRBV30; J gene: TRBJ2-1; clone size: -; CDR3 protein: CAWSPGSSYNEQFF; CDR3 DNA: TGTGCCTGGAGTCCGGGGAGCTCCTACAATGAGCAGTTCTTC
D gene: -; V gene: TRBV10-3; J gene: TRBJ2-4; clone size: -; CDR3 protein: CGGGPGLCAKDTQYF; CDR3 DNA: TGTGGCGGCGGGCCGGGGCTCTGCGCCAAAGACACGCAGTATTTC
D gene: TRBD1; V gene: TRBV7-6; J gene: TRBJ1-2; clone size: many; CDR3 protein: CASSFGTAGSYTF; CDR3 DNA: TGTGCCAGCAGCTTCGGGACAGCCGGAAGCTACACCTTC
D gene: TRBD2; V gene: TRBV6-1; J gene: TRBJ2-5; clone size: -; CDR3 protein: CASSVASGGVQETQYF; CDR3 DNA: TGTGCCAGCAGTGTAGCTAGCGGGGGAGTTCAAGAGACCCAGTACTTC
D gene: TRBD2; V gene: TRBV6-1; J gene: TRBJ2-2; clone size: -; CDR3 protein: CASSELAGVVTGELFF; CDR3 DNA: TGTGCCAGCAGTGAACTAGCGGGGGTGGTCACCGGGGAGCTGTTTTTT